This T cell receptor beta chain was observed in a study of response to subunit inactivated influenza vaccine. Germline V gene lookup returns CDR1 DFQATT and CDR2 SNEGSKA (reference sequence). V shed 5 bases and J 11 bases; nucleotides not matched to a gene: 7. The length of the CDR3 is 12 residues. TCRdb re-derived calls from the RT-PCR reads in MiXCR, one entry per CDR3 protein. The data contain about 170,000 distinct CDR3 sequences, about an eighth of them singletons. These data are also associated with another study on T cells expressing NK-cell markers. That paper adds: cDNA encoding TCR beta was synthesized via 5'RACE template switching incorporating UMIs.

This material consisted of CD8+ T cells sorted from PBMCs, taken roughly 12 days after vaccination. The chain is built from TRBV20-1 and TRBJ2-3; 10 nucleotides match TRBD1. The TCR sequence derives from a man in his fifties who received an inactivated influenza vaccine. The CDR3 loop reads CSADRDRGVQYF. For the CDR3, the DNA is TGCAGTGCTGACCGGGACAGGGGTGTGCAGTATTTT.